The T cell receptor (beta chain) under discussion was sequenced for a study of control samples from healthy donors and cancer patients. The repertoire was sequenced with immunoSEQ multiplex PCR; TCRdb's copy has only in-frame clones and lacks some. The sample contains about 80,000 clones, about 90% of which appear only once. The sample holds a few counts of this clone. The CDR3 extends over 11 amino acids. Trimming removed 5 bases at V and 3 bases at J, with 5 bases between. Per the germline V gene, CDR1 is SGHAT and CDR2 is FQNNGV. Sample: blood. This chain joins TRBV11-2 and TRBJ2-7, with D unresolved. This sequence originates from a man in his fifties or sixties in good health. Here the CDR3 reads CASSGNYEQYF. In DNA form, the CDR3 reads TGTGCCAGCAGCGGAAACTACGAGCAGTACTTC.